The clone carrying this T cell receptor beta chain was detected a few times. TCRdb reprocessed the RACE reads via MiXCR and lists one record per CDR3 protein. Among under 300,000 distinct CDR3 sequences, around 9.3% were seen once, and the ten largest hold 2% to 2.5%. CDR1 KGHSH and CDR2 LQKENI come from the germline V gene. This CDR3 comprises 15 residues. The junction had 6 bases not matched to a gene; V was cut back by 5 bases and J by 1 base. The sample belongs to a study of human T cells and chemical hapten exposure. Time point indicated: pre-sensitization, week 0. Treatment defined: therapeutic diphenylcyclopropenone sensitization with weekly scalp DPC.

The chain uses TRBV18 and TRBJ1-1, with 8 bases that match TRBD1. Source: whole blood, taken in connection with sensitization to the hapten diphenylcyclopropenone (DPC). The TCR was taken from a woman aged 35 to 49 with alopecia areata. Some clones in this sample may be carry-over from other donors' samples. The CDR3 DNA reads as TGTGCCAGCTCAGCATCCGGGACAGGGAACACTGAAGCTTTCTTT. The encoded protein is CASSASGTGNTEAFF.